A single sample gave rise to the 4 T cell receptor beta chains below, sequenced in a study of cytomegalovirus exposure and HLA in healthy donors. This PCR relied on a set of 60 Vbeta primers and 13 Jbeta primers. Sequenced by immunoSEQ multiplex PCR; TCRdb stores in-frame clones only, minus some. The data hold 70,000 to 95,000 clones, with around 62% observed a single time. The specimen was PBMCs. All receptors derive from a woman in her twenties or thirties in good health and CMV-seropositive.

This clone turned up a few times. The chain couples TRBV2 to TRBJ1-5; no clear D. This CDR3 spans 14 amino acids. V dropped 4 bases and J dropped 0 bases, with 7 bases sitting between them. The V gene's germline CDR1 is SNHLY and CDR2 FYNNEI. For the CDR3, the DNA is TGTGCCAGCAGTGGTCAGTATAGCAATCAGCCCCAGCATTTT. Amino acids: CASSGQYSNQPQHF.

The J gene is TRBJ1-6, the V gene TRBV7-2; D gene ambiguous. The CDR3 extends over 14 amino acids. Germline assignment: CDR1 SGHTA and CDR2 FQGNSA. Trimming stripped 5 bases from V and 7 bases from J, with 12 bases between. In DNA, the CDR3 is TGTGCCAGCAGCGTCCGGGTCGAGAATTCACCCCTCCACTTT. Translated: CASSVRVENSPLHF.

V and J are TRBV4-1 and TRBJ2-5; perhaps TRBD2 as D (7 bases). This CDR3 is built from 17 residues. Germline V gene data show CDR1 as MGHRA and CDR2 as YSYEKL. The ends were cut back, 0 bases at V and 5 bases at J, with 19 bases in the middle. CDR3 in amino acids: CASSQDRGAWDQETQYF. In nucleotides, the CDR3 is TGCGCCAGCAGCCAAGATCGGGGGGCCTGGGATCAGGAGACCCAGTACTTC.

This clone was detected only a few times. This chain connects TRBV6-1 to TRBJ2-4; 7 positions match TRBD1. V was clipped by 10 bases and J by 6 bases; unmatched bases: 9. The CDR3 is made up of 13 amino acids. Germline-derived CDR1 and CDR2 are MNHNS and SASEGT. Written as DNA, the CDR3 is TGTGCCACGGGGTTGACAGGGTTAAACATTCAGTACTTC. It specifies CATGLTGLNIQYF.